The clone carrying this TCR beta chain was seen ten or more times. A much bigger clone sits one base away, suggesting this may be a read error. Documented time point: newly diagnosed GD, antithyroid drugs for less than 3 months. The TCR library was made from RNA extracted from PBMCs. This sample was taken from a study of regulatory T cells in long-lasting Graves disease. V was clipped by 6 bases and J by 1 base; unmatched bases: 0. The CDR3 is 13 amino acids. Combining iRepertoire HTBI primers with Arm-PCR of CDR3 regions, the authors built TCR beta libraries. TCRdb re-derived calls from the multiplex PCR reads in MiXCR, one entry per CDR3 protein. The data show about 220,000 distinct CDR3 sequences, with about 18% seen just once and 22% held by the top ten.

The rearrangement uses TRBV12-3 or TRBV12-4 and TRBJ1-1; 9 positions agree with TRBD1. This material consisted of peripheral blood mononuclear cells (PBMCs), taken at new diagnosis, from a patient treated with antithyroid drugs. The TCR originated in a female donor with Graves disease. The CDR3 sequence: CASRGQGNTEAFF. The CDR3 bases are TGTGCCAGCAGGGGACAGGGGAACACTGAAGCTTTCTTT.